Below are 3 T cell receptor beta chains sequenced from a single sample in a study of cytomegalovirus exposure and HLA in healthy donors. Sequencing used immunoSEQ multiplex PCR; TCRdb keeps in-frame clones, though not all of them. The sample lists more than 55,000 clones, 90% to 95% occurring once. The sequenced sample consisted of PBMCs. The receptors were gathered from a woman younger than 30 in good health and CMV-seronegative.

The V and J genes are TRBV7-8 and TRBJ2-3; 11 bases match TRBD2. Germline CDR1 reads SGHVS; CDR2 reads FQNEAQ. V shed 3 bases, J shed 5 bases, and the junction held 13 bases outside the gene matches. This CDR3 is built from 18 residues. The CDR3 loop reads CASSFMGPTSGGGDTQYF. For the CDR3, the DNA is TGTGCCAGCAGCTTTATGGGGCCTACTAGCGGGGGTGGAGATACGCAGTATTTT.

The chain uses TRBV9 and TRBJ2-3, with D perhaps matching TRBD2 (5 bases). Germline V gene sequence: CDR1 SGDLS, CDR2 YYNGEE. V was shortened by 10 bases and J by 3 bases, with 12 bases between the two germline ends. This CDR3 region has 12 residues. In DNA, the CDR3 is TGTGCCCGGGGATATTCAACAGATACGCAGTATTTT. Amino acids: CARGYSTDTQYF. The full variable domain, completed using reference TRBV9 and TRBJ2-3, is DSGVTQTPKHLITATGQRVTLRCSPRSGDLSVYWYQQSLDQGLQFLIQYYNGEERAKGNILERFSAQQFPDLHSELNLSSLELGDSALYFCARGYSTDTQYFGPGTRLTVL.

J is TRBJ1-2 and V is TRBV28; weak D call: TRBD1 (5 bases). The V gene lost 11 bases and the J gene lost 2 bases, with 18 bases spanning the gap. The CDR3 runs 14 residues. CDR1 MDHEN and CDR2 SYDVKM come from the germline V gene. DNA for the CDR3: TGTGCCGCCGGGCAAGGGGCGGGAAACTATGGCTACACCTTC. This gives the protein CAAGQGAGNYGYTF.